The 23 T cell receptor beta chains in this list originate from one sample, sequenced in a study of CXCR3-negative and CXCR3-positive naive CD8 T cells. Whole-study results and caveats: Relative to CXCR3-negative naive cells, CXCR3-positive naive cells had more hydrophobic TRB CDR3s.

TRB cDNA was prepared as libraries by UMI-labeled 5' RACE. TCRdb processed the 5' RACE reads again and assigns one entry to each CDR3 protein, with no DNA. The table for this sample gives 150,000 to 180,000 distinct CDR3 sequences. These receptors lack a known antigen. Sample: naive CXCR3+ CD8+ T cells from blood. Indicated subset: CD45RO-CCR7+CD27+CD95- naive CD8+ T cells expressing CXCR3 (TNR3+). These receptors all come from a human donor in good health. Some clones in this sample may be carry-over from other donors' samples.

This chain links TRBV7-2 with TRBJ2-7; as DNA is missing, the TRBD1 call by TCRdb cannot be tested. The CDR3 length is 13 residues. Germline values: CDR1 SGHTA, CDR2 FQGNSA. CDR3: CASSLTGIPEQYF.

The chain links TRBV27 to TRBJ2-7. The CDR3 loop spans 15 amino acids. The germline gives CDR1 MNHEY, CDR2 SMNVEV (reference sequence). CDR3 protein: CASTLAAGATYEQYF.

The chain links TRBV28 to TRBJ1-6; TCRdb selects TRBD1, and the lack of DNA leaves this call unchecked. Germline lookup yields CDR1 MDHEN and CDR2 SYDVKM. The CDR3 has 15 residues. The CDR3 here is CASRDGTFLGSPLHF. The whole variable domain, filled in from reference TRBV28 and TRBJ1-6, reads DVKVTQSSRYLVKRTGEKVFLECVQDMDHENMFWYRQDPGLGLRLIYFSYDVKMKEKGDIPEGYSVSREKKERFSLILESASTNQTSMYLCASRDGTFLGSPLHFGNGTRLTVT.

The chain combines TRBV19 with TRBJ2-7; TCRdb reports TRBD1, a call that lacks DNA to check it against. The V gene's germline CDR1 is LNHDA and CDR2 SQIVND (reference sequence). The CDR3 is 17 amino acids. CDR3 protein: CASSFSTASSRAYEQYF. The full variable domain, completed using reference TRBV19 and TRBJ2-7, is DGGITQSPKYLFRKEGQNVTLSCEQNLNHDAMYWYRQDPGQGLRLIYYSQIVNDFQKGDIAEGYSVSREKKESFPLTVTSAQKNPTAFYLCASSFSTASSRAYEQYFGPGTRLTVT.

The V call is TRBV5-1, the J call TRBJ1-1. This CDR3 contains 14 residues. CDR1 is SGHRS, CDR2 YFSETQ, per germline. CDR3 protein: CASSLTALNTEAFF.

The rearrangement uses TRBV13 and TRBJ2-7. In germline, CDR1 is PRHDT, CDR2 FYEKMQ (reference sequence). The CDR3 contains 11 residues. The CDR3 sequence is CASSFGVEQYF.

The chain employs TRBV7-2 and TRBJ1-3. CDR3 length: 15 amino acids. Germline V gives CDR1 SGHTA, CDR2 FQGNSA. This CDR3 is CASSLEASSGNTIYF.

The V call is TRBV6-1, the J call TRBJ1-4; the TRBD1 assignment by TCRdb is unverifiable without DNA. Germline loops: CDR1 MNHNS, CDR2 SASEGT. CDR3 length equals 15 residues. CDR3 region: CASSGSGGASEKLFF.

This rearrangement joins TRBV29-1 to TRBJ1-1; there is no DNA to check the TCRdb D call of TRBD1. Germline CDR1 is SQVTM and CDR2 is ANQGSEA. The CDR3 loop spans 12 amino acids. CDR3 sequence: CSATTGGTEAFF.

J is TRBJ2-1 and V is TRBV27; TCRdb selects TRBD1, and the lack of DNA leaves this call unchecked. Germline V gives CDR1 MNHEY, CDR2 SMNVEV (reference sequence). The CDR3 length is 15 residues. The CDR3 loop is CASRAAPGGYNEQFF.

This rearrangement joins TRBV5-1 to TRBJ2-7. CDR3 size: 14 residues. CDR1 is SGHRS and CDR2 is YFSETQ in the germline V gene. CDR3: CASSLFRGSYEQYF.

This CDR3 is CSGGGDDGYTF. The rearrangement links TRBV29-1 to TRBJ1-2; with no DNA, the TCRdb D assignment of TRBD1 cannot be verified. Germline CDR1 is SQVTM and CDR2 is ANQGSEA. The CDR3 has 11 amino acids.

V gene TRBV28 combines with J gene TRBJ1-5; the D gene TCRdb calls, TRBD1, cannot be checked with no DNA. Germline CDR1 reads MDHEN; CDR2 reads SYDVKM. The CDR3 is made up of 15 amino acids. The CDR3 loop reads CASSPAGTVNQPQHF.

This sequence joins TRBV6-2 or TRBV6-3 and TRBJ1-1; there is no DNA to check the TCRdb D call of TRBD1. The germline V gene has CDR1 MNHEY and CDR2 SVGEGT. The CDR3 consists of 15 residues. The CDR3 protein is CASSNRGQGLTEAFF.

V is TRBV7-9 and J is TRBJ2-7. From germline, CDR1 is SEHNR and CDR2 FQNEAQ (reference sequence). The CDR3 has 11 residues. The CDR3 protein is CASSANFEQYF.

V gene TRBV15 combines with J gene TRBJ1-3; TCRdb lists TRBD1, though no DNA is available to test this call. This CDR3 contains 15 residues. CDR1 is LNHNV, CDR2 YYDKDF, per germline (reference sequence). CDR3 sequence reads: CATSRDKGTGNTIYF.

The rearrangement links TRBV28 to TRBJ2-2; TCRdb names TRBD1, which stays unverified in the absence of DNA. Germline V gives CDR1 MDHEN, CDR2 SYDVKM. The CDR3 sequence is 15 residues long. This CDR3 is CASSLGTGNTGELFF.

The chain recombines TRBV7-8 with TRBJ2-7; the D call from TCRdb, TRBD1, cannot be confirmed without DNA. The CDR3 is 14 amino acids. Germline V gene lookup returns CDR1 SGHVS and CDR2 FQNEAQ. The CDR3 spells CASSLARTGAEQYF.

The chain carries TRBV15 and TRBJ2-3. Germline V gene lookup returns CDR1 LNHNV and CDR2 YYDKDF (reference sequence). The CDR3 length is 14 residues. CDR3 sequence: CATSRLKDGDTQYF.

The rearrangement uses TRBV6-5 and TRBJ1-1. The CDR3 is 15 residues long. CDR1 MNHEY and CDR2 SVGAGI come from the germline V gene. The CDR3 loop is CASSYSAALNTEAFF.

V is TRBV13 and J is TRBJ2-1; TCRdb's D gene call, TRBD2, goes unchecked for lack of DNA. CDR3 size: 15 residues. Germline V gives CDR1 PRHDT, CDR2 FYEKMQ (reference sequence). The CDR3 loop reads CASSLRLAGLNEQFF.

V is TRBV7-6 and J is TRBJ2-1; TCRdb's assignment of TRBD2 cannot be checked, as there is no DNA. Germline V CDR1 and CDR2: SGHVS, FNYEAQ. This CDR3 region has 16 residues. CDR3 region: CASSPRGSEAGLEQFF.

The chain carries TRBV29-1 and TRBJ1-1; without DNA, the TCRdb call of TRBD1 cannot be checked. From germline, CDR1 is SQVTM and CDR2 ANQGSEA. The CDR3 has 12 amino acids. The CDR3 sequence is CSVQGARTEAFF.